This paragraph covers one T cell receptor (beta chain) sequence. Its antigen is as yet unknown. The CDR3 has 16 residues. Germline V gene data show CDR1 as SNHLY and CDR2 as FYNNEI. The J segment lost 0 bases and the V segment lost 5 bases, leaving 4 bases of the junction unmatched. As to time point: week 35, safety follow-up. Vaccination comprised doses that each held 300 ug of mutant IDH1 20-mer peptide, plus topical imiquimod. The sample originates from a study of a mutant IDH1 vaccine in newly diagnosed glioma. TCRdb's table, derived via immunoSEQ multiplex PCR, lists solely in-frame clones and lacks some. The sample shows about 33,000 clones, around 77% of them seen only once.

This sequence was found in a man aged 35 to 55 with glioma. Some clones in this sample may be carry-over from other donors' samples. Sequencing used PBMCs, obtained from a glioma patient whose treatment included an IDH1 peptide vaccine. The chain carries TRBV2 and TRBJ2-2; 9 nucleotides align to TRBD2. The CDR3 region is CASSFAGGTNTGELFF. DNA for the CDR3: TGTGCCAGCAGTTTTGCGGGGGGGACGAACACCGGGGAGCTGTTTTTT.